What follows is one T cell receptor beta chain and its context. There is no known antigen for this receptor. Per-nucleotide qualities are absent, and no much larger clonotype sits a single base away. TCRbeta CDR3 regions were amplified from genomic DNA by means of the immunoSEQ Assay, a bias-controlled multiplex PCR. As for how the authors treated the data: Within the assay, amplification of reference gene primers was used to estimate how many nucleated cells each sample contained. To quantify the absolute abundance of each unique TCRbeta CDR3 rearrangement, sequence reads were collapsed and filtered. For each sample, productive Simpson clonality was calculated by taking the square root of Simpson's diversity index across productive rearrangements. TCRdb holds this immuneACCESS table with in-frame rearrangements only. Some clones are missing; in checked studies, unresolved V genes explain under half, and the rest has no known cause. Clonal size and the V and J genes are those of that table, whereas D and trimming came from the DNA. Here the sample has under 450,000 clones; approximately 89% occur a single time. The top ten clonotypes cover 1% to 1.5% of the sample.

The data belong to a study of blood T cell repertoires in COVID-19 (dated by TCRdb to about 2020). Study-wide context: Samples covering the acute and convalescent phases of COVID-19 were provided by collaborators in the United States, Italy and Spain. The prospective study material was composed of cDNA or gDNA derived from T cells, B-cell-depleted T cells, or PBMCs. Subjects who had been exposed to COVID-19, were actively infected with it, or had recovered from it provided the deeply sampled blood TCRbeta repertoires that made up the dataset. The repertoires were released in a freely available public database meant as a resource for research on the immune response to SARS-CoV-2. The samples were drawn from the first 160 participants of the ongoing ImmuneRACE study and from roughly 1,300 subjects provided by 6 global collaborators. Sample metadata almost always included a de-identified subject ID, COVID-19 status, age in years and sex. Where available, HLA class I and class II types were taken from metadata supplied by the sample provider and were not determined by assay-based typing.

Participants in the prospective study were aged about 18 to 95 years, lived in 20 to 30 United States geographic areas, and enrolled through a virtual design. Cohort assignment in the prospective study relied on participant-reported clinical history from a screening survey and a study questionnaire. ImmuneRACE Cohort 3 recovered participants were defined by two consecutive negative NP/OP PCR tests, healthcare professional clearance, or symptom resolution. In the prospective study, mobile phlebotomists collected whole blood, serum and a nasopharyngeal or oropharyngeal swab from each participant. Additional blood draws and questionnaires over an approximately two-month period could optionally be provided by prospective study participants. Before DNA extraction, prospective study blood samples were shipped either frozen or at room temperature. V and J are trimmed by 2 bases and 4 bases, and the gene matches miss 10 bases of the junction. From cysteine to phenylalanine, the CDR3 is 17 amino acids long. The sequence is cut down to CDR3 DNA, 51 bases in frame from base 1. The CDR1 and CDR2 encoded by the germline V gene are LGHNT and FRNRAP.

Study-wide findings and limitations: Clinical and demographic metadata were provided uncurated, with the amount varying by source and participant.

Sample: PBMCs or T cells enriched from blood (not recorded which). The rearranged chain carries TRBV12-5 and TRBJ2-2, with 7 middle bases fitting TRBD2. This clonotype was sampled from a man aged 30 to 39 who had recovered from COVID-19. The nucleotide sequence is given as TGTGCTAGTGGTTTGCCCCGGACTAGGAAGGGCACCGGGGAGCTGTTTTTT. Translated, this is CASGLPRTRKGTGELFF.